These 31 T cell receptor beta chains originate from one sample sequenced in a study of T-cell memory formation after mild COVID-19. TCRdb recomputed calls from the 5' RACE reads with MiXCR, one row per CDR3 protein. The table includes tens of thousands of distinct CDR3 sequences, approximately 23% detected once. Source material: PBMCs or a T cell subset sorted from them (not recorded which). These TCRs come from a man younger than 30 who had mild COVID-19 (a few samples of this study predate the infection). Cell type and time point are not known.

The rearrangement uses TRBV4-1 and TRBJ2-1; TRBD1 agrees at 10 bases. This CDR3 has 17 residues. V lost 3 bases, J lost 3 bases, and 8 bases stayed unmatched. The V gene's germline CDR1 is MGHRA and CDR2 YSYEKL. The CDR3 reads CASSQERDRGSYNEQFF. Here the CDR3 DNA reads TGCGCCAGCAGCCAGGAGCGGGACAGGGGTAGCTACAATGAGCAGTTCTTC.

The CDR3 loop is CASSFFDRDSGETQYF. The CDR3 DNA sequence: TGTGCCAGCAGTTTCTTCGACAGGGATTCAGGAGAGACCCAGTACTTC. This chain connects TRBV6-5 to TRBJ2-5; 7 bases are shared with TRBD1. Germline CDR1 and CDR2: MNHEY and SVGAGI. V dropped 4 bases and J dropped 4; count of bases not matched to a gene: 12. CDR3 length equals 16 residues.

This clonotype was counted many times. The V gene is TRBV25-1, the J gene TRBJ2-2; TRBD1 matches 8 bases. The junction had 0 bases not matched to a gene; V was cut back by 3 bases and J by 3 bases. CDR3 length: 14 amino acids. Germline CDR1 and CDR2: MGHDK and SYGVNS. This CDR3 is CASSDRGHTGELFF. The CDR3 bases are TGTGCCAGCAGTGACAGGGGGCACACCGGGGAGCTGTTTTTT.

The rearrangement uses TRBV12-3 or TRBV12-4 and TRBJ2-7; TRBD1 or TRBD2 may be the D gene (5 bases each). The CDR3 runs 16 residues. The germline V and J ends were trimmed by 6 bases and 8 bases, with 26 bases remaining between them. CDR3 residues: CASSRRSGTTGEKQYV. In DNA, the CDR3 is TGTGCCAGCAGCCGTAGATCCGGGACGACCGGGGAGAAGCAGTACGTC.

The chain uses TRBV9 and TRBJ1-6; D may be TRBD1 (5 bases). V lost 3 bases and J lost 11, with 15 bases in between. This CDR3 has 14 amino acids. Germline V gene lookup returns CDR1 SGDLS and CDR2 YYNGEE. CDR3 nucleotide sequence: TGTGCCAGCAGCGGGCCTTTGGGGGGGGCACCCCTCCACTTT. Translation: CASSGPLGGAPLHF.

The chain recombines TRBV20-1 with TRBJ2-3, with D perhaps TRBD2 (6 bases). CDR3 size: 14 residues. The germline gives CDR1 DFQATT, CDR2 SNEGSKA (reference sequence). V gave up 4 bases and J gave up 6 bases, with 17 bases separating them. This chain's CDR3 is CSATALGGGDTQYF. The CDR3 DNA sequence: TGCAGTGCTACCGCCCTCGGGGGTGGTGATACGCAGTATTTT.

The chain joins TRBV14 to TRBJ2-1, with 7 bases aligning to TRBD2. This CDR3 spans 15 amino acids. The junction had 11 bases not matched to a gene; V was cut back by 3 bases and J by 9 bases. Per the germline V gene, CDR1 is SGHDN and CDR2 is FVKESK. The CDR3 DNA is TGTGCCAGCAGCCAGAGGGGACTAAAATCGCGTGAGCAGTTCTTC. It specifies CASSQRGLKSREQFF.

The rearrangement uses TRBV7-6 and TRBJ2-5, with D perhaps matching TRBD1 (5 bases). Trimming removed 2 bases from V and 0 bases from J, with 10 bases in between. The CDR3 has 15 amino acids. Germline V gives CDR1 SGHVS, CDR2 FNYEAQ. CDR3 in amino acids: CASSLFGADQETQYF. The CDR3, as DNA: TGTGCCAGCAGCTTATTTGGGGCTGACCAAGAGACCCAGTACTTC.

This clonotype was seen only a few times. This chain joins TRBV12-3 or TRBV12-4 and TRBJ2-1; no definite D call. The CDR3 covers 13 residues. V was trimmed by 1 base and J by 4 bases, leaving 5 bases between them. CDR3 region: CASSLEEYNEQFF. The CDR3 region has the DNA TGTGCCAGCAGTTTAGAAGAATACAATGAGCAGTTCTTC.

In its sample, this clonotype was seen a few times. The gene calls are TRBV5-1 and TRBJ2-7, with D maybe TRBD2 (6 bases). Germline CDR1 reads SGHRS; CDR2 reads YFSETQ. V lost 0 bases and J 3 bases, leaving 10 bases between the germline ends. The CDR3 totals 14 residues. This CDR3 is CASSLGDSNYEQYF. The CDR3 DNA sequence: TGCGCCAGCAGCTTGGGGGACTCCAACTACGAGCAGTACTTC.

This clonotype turned up a few times. This chain connects TRBV7-9 to TRBJ1-2, with TRBD1 identical over 7 bases. Germline V lookup: CDR1 SEHNR, CDR2 FQNEAQ (reference sequence). The junction had 14 bases not matched to a gene; V was cut back by 5 bases and J by 2 bases. This CDR3 contains 17 residues. The CDR3 DNA sequence: TGTGCCAGCAGCCGCCCTGGACAGGCCCCCGGGAACTATGGCTACACCTTC. Protein sequence: CASSRPGQAPGNYGYTF. The full variable domain, rest sourced from reference TRBV7-9 and TRBJ1-2, is DTGVSQNPRHKITKRGQNVTFRCDPISEHNRLYWYRQTLGQGPEFLTYFQNEAQLEKSRLLSDRFSAERPKGSFSTLEIQRTEQGDSAMYLCASSRPGQAPGNYGYTFGSGTRLTVV.

The V call is TRBV11-2, the J call TRBJ2-1; 12 bases are a match to TRBD2. V gave up 4 bases and J gave up 6 bases; unmatched junction bases: 7. CDR1 and CDR2 from the germline V gene are SGHAT and FQNNGV. The CDR3 has 16 amino acids. The CDR3: CASSSRASGGANEQFF. The CDR3 nucleotides are TGTGCCAGCAGCTCCCGGGCTAGCGGGGGGGCCAATGAGCAGTTCTTC.

This clonotype was picked up many times. The chain carries TRBV7-9 and TRBJ2-5; 9 nucleotides match TRBD1. From germline, CDR1 is SEHNR and CDR2 FQNEAQ (reference sequence). Trimming at V came to 5 bases and at J to 5 bases, leaving 12 bases not matched to a gene. The CDR3 contains 16 residues. The CDR3, as DNA: TGTGCCAGCAGCCTTCCCGAAAACAGGGGGCGGGAGACCCAGTACTTC. It yields the protein CASSLPENRGRETQYF.

This clonotype was detected ten times or more. In nucleotides, the CDR3 is TGCAGTGGGGCTAGCGGGGACCCCTACGAGCAGTACTTC. Its protein product is CSGASGDPYEQYF. The rearrangement links TRBV20-1 to TRBJ2-7, with 9 nucleotides matching TRBD2. With 7 bases clipped from V and 2 bases from J, the junction kept 6 bases outside the gene matches. Germline V gene lookup returns CDR1 DFQATT and CDR2 SNEGSKA (reference sequence). This CDR3 is built from 13 residues.

The V and J genes are TRBV12-3 or TRBV12-4 and TRBJ1-3; 7 bases fit TRBD1. The junction had 5 bases not matched to a gene; V was cut back by 4 bases and J by 2 bases. This CDR3 region has 15 residues. For the CDR3, the DNA is TGTGCCAGCAGTTCGGGACAGTCCCCTGGAAACACCATATATTTT. Protein sequence: CASSSGQSPGNTIYF.

J is TRBJ2-2 and V is TRBV6-5; D is uncertain. CDR1 and CDR2 (germline): MNHEY, SVGAGI. Trimming took off 7 bases at V and 5 bases at J, with 14 bases between the two ends. The CDR3 contains 14 residues. The chain's CDR3 is CASKVGLGTGELFF. The CDR3 DNA follows: TGTGCCAGCAAAGTTGGGTTGGGGACCGGGGAGCTGTTTTTT.

This chain joins TRBV7-9 and TRBJ2-7, with D unresolved. Per germline, CDR1 SEHNR and CDR2 FQNEAQ (reference sequence). The V end was cut by 5 bases, the J end by 6 bases, with 11 bases between. The length of the CDR3 is 12 residues. As DNA, the CDR3 is TGTGCCAGCAGCACCATACAAGGCGAGCAGTACGTC. Amino acids: CASSTIQGEQYV.

This clonotype turned up a few times. The rearrangement links TRBV4-2 to TRBJ2-2; no clear D. Germline V lookup: CDR1 LGHNA, CDR2 YNFKEQ. This CDR3 spans 12 amino acids. V dropped 2 bases and J dropped 5 bases, with 3 bases sitting between them. CDR3: CASSQLTGELFF. The CDR3 DNA sequence: TGTGCCAGCAGCCAACTGACCGGGGAGCTGTTTTTT.

The CDR3 loop reads CASSQGRASLYEQYF. The CDR3 DNA sequence: TGCGCCAGCAGCCAAGGACGGGCGTCCCTCTACGAGCAGTACTTC. V is TRBV4-3 and J is TRBJ2-7, with D unresolved. The ends were cut back, 1 base at V and 3 bases at J, with 13 bases in the middle. The length of the CDR3 is 15 residues. CDR1 is LGHNA, CDR2 YSLEER, per germline.

Here the CDR3 reads CASSYGVNTGELFF. The CDR3 DNA is TGTGCCAGCAGTTACGGGGTCAACACCGGGGAGCTGTTTTTT. The rearrangement uses TRBV6-5 and TRBJ2-2; no clear D. The V and J ends lost 2 bases and 2 bases respectively, with 6 bases between them. Germline V lookup: CDR1 MNHEY, CDR2 SVGAGI. This CDR3 contains 14 residues.

Many counts were recorded for this clonotype. V usage is TRBV29-1 and J usage is TRBJ1-1; possible D gene TRBD1, 6 bases. This CDR3 spans 12 amino acids. V was pared by 4 bases and J by 4 bases, with 10 bases between. Germline V gives CDR1 SQVTM, CDR2 ANQGSEA. CDR3 sequence: CSVGRGGTEAFF. The DNA of the CDR3 is TGCAGCGTTGGAAGGGGGGGCACTGAAGCTTTCTTT.

The CDR3 coding sequence is TGTGCCAGCAGTGAACGATGGGAGCTGATGAGCTCTGGGGCCAACGTCCTGACTTTC. It specifies CASSERWELMSSGANVLTF. The chain employs TRBV2 and TRBJ2-6, with D tentatively TRBD2 (5 bases). The CDR3 is 19 residues long. CDR1 and CDR2 from the germline V gene are SNHLY and FYNNEI. V lost 2 bases and J lost 0, with 17 bases in between.

This clonotype was picked up a small number of times. The chain recombines TRBV11-2 with TRBJ2-5; D is unclear. The CDR3 is 15 residues long. Germline assignment: CDR1 SGHAT and CDR2 FQNNGV. Trimming left V 6 bases short and J 1 base short, with 15 bases between. CDR3 region: CASSFVGRSQETQYF. The DNA for the CDR3 is TGTGCCAGCAGTTTCGTGGGCAGGAGCCAAGAGACCCAGTACTTC.

Many counts were recorded for this clonotype. The chain uses TRBV6-4 and TRBJ2-3; possible D gene TRBD2, 6 bases. The CDR3 loop spans 14 amino acids. V lost 5 bases and J 7 bases, leaving 16 bases between the germline ends. From germline, CDR1 is MRHNA and CDR2 SNTAGT. As DNA, the CDR3 is TGTGCCAGCAGTTCGACTAGATCGAGGAATACGCAGTATTTT. It is translated as CASSSTRSRNTQYF.

The chain carries TRBV6-6 and TRBJ1-3; D not resolved. V gave up 6 bases and J gave up 0 bases, with 3 bases separating them. The germline CDR1 and CDR2 sequences are MNHNY and SVGAGI (reference sequence). The CDR3 loop spans 12 amino acids. Here the CDR3 DNA reads TGTGCCAGCAGCGACTCTGGAAACACCATATATTTT. Protein: CASSDSGNTIYF.

The V gene is TRBV12-3 or TRBV12-4, the J gene TRBJ2-1; D uncertain. Deletions cut 3 bases from V and 6 bases from J, with 6 bases between. CDR3 length: 12 residues. For the CDR3, the DNA is TGTGCCAGCAGTTTTGACCGCAATGAGCAGTTCTTC. Translated, it gives CASSFDRNEQFF.

The chain recombines TRBV11-3 with TRBJ2-5; the match to TRBD2 covers 9 bases. CDR3 length: 14 amino acids. The ends lost 2 bases at V and 4 bases at J; junction bases unmatched: 2. Germline V gives CDR1 SGHNT, CDR2 YENEEA. CDR3 DNA sequence: TGTGCCAGCAGCTTACGCGGGGGGGGAGAGACCCAGTACTTC. Translated, it gives CASSLRGGGETQYF.

The chain carries TRBV2 and TRBJ1-1; D is unclear. The germline V gene encodes CDR1 SNHLY and CDR2 FYNNEI. Trimming stripped 7 bases from V and 1 base from J, with 7 bases between. The CDR3 sequence is 12 residues long. CDR3 loop: CASTGWNTEAFF. In nucleotides, the CDR3 is TGTGCCAGCACGGGCTGGAACACTGAAGCTTTCTTT.

This rearrangement joins TRBV9 to TRBJ1-2, with D unresolved. Looked up from germline, CDR1 is SGDLS and CDR2 is YYNGEE. V lost 3 bases and J lost 8, with 11 bases in between. This CDR3 is 12 amino acids long. DNA for the CDR3: TGTGCCAGCAGCGCCGAGGTGAACGGCTACACCTTC. Translation: CASSAEVNGYTF.

The chain couples TRBV29-1 to TRBJ1-1; the D is unclear. CDR3 length: 10 residues. Germline assignment: CDR1 SQVTM and CDR2 ANQGSEA. The V and J ends lost 0 bases and 6 bases respectively, with 2 bases between them. The CDR3 is CSVEESEAFF. DNA for the CDR3: TGCAGCGTTGAAGAGTCTGAAGCTTTCTTT.

V and J are TRBV28 and TRBJ1-5, with a weak D call TRBD1 (5 bases). The V gene lost 5 bases and the J gene lost 0 bases, with 23 bases spanning the gap. Per the germline V gene, CDR1 is MDHEN and CDR2 is SYDVKM. The length of the CDR3 is 19 residues. The CDR3 coding sequence is TGTGCCAGCAGTCGGTCGACAGACCCCCTTGGACTTAGCAATCAGCCCCAGCATTTT. Amino acid sequence: CASSRSTDPLGLSNQPQHF.